This TCR beta chain came from a study of PD-L1 blockade in urothelial cancer. The CDR3 totals 13 residues. Germline CDR1 is MNHNS and CDR2 is SASEGT. The trim removed 6 bases at V and 4 bases at J, leaving 1 base unmatched. Here immunoSEQ multiplex PCR was the method, and the copy in TCRdb shows in-frame clones only, minus some. This table has 50,000 to 55,000 clones, more than 70% appearing once. Time point reported: pretreatment peripheral blood. This clonotype was obtained from a man aged 60-69 years with urothelial cancer. The sequencing used PBMCs, collected around atezolizumab (anti-PD-L1) treatment. This sequence joins TRBV6-1 and TRBJ1-5; 9 bases align to TRBD1. In DNA form, the CDR3 reads TGTGCCAGCAGAGGGACAGGGAATCAGCCCCAGCATTTT. Protein sequence: CASRGTGNQPQHF.